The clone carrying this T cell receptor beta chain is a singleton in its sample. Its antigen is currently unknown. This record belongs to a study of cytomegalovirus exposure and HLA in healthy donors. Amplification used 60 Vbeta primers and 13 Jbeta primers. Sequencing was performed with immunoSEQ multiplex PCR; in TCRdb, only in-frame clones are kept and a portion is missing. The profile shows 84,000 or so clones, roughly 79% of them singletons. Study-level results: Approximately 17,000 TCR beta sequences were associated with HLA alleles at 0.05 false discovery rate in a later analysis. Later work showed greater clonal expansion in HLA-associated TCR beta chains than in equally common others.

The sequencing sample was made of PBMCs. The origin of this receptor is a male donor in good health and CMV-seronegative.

In DNA form, the CDR3 reads TGTGCCAGCAGCCAAGAGGGCTCAGTCCTCTACGAGCAGTACTTC. Translated, it gives CASSQEGSVLYEQYF. V usage is TRBV4-2 and J usage is TRBJ2-7; D is ambiguous. This CDR3 has 15 amino acids. Germline assignment: CDR1 LGHNA and CDR2 YNFKEQ. The V end lost 0 bases, the J end lost 3 bases, and 12 bases lay between the germline ends.